The 22 T cell receptor beta chains given below trace back to one sample, sequenced in a study of T cell responses to AZD1222 COVID-19 vaccine. Some clones are missing from TCRdb's copy, which holds only in-frame ones; the method was immunoSEQ multiplex PCR. The profile shows over 85,000 clones, approximately 94% of them singletons. The starting material was peripheral blood, obtained 28 days after the second AZD1222 dose. The receptors stem from an adult who received the AZD1222 COVID-19 vaccine.

V is TRBV7-6 and J is TRBJ2-1; D possibly uses TRBD1 or TRBD2 (5 bases each). Trimming took 5 bases from V and 4 from J, leaving 18 bases between them. CDR1 and CDR2 (germline): SGHVS, FNYEAQ. This CDR3 comprises 16 residues. CDR3 coding DNA: TGTGCCAGCAGCCCGGGTCCGGGACGGGCTTACAATGAGCAGTTCTTC. Amino acids: CASSPGPGRAYNEQFF.

The chain is built from TRBV19 and TRBJ1-2; D might be TRBD1 (6 bases). Trimming shortened V by 8 bases and J by 2 bases, and 21 bases separated the two germline ends. This CDR3 spans 16 amino acids. CDR1 and CDR2 (germline): LNHDA, SQIVND (reference sequence). CDR3 protein: CASHSKAQGRNYGYTF. The CDR3 DNA is TGTGCCAGTCACTCCAAGGCACAGGGAAGAAACTATGGCTACACCTTC.

The chain couples TRBV5-8 to TRBJ1-3, with unresolved D. Germline CDR1 and CDR2: SGHTS and YDEGEE. The germline V and J ends were trimmed by 4 bases and 0 bases, with 14 bases remaining between them. The CDR3 covers 16 residues. The CDR3 DNA follows: TGTGCCAGCAGCCCCCCCCGAGGGAACTCTGGAAACACCATATATTTT. It specifies CASSPPRGNSGNTIYF.

J is TRBJ1-2 and V is TRBV18; no firm D call. Trimming pared 0 bases from V and 8 bases from J, leaving 13 bases between. The CDR3 is made up of 14 amino acids. CDR1 and CDR2 from the germline V gene are KGHSH and LQKENI. CDR3 residues: CASSPPDGFGGYTF. As DNA, the CDR3 is TGTGCCAGCTCACCACCGGACGGGTTCGGGGGCTACACCTTC.

Written as DNA, the CDR3 is TGCGCCAGCAGCGGGGTCAACACCGGGGAGCTGTTTTTT. Its protein product is CASSGVNTGELFF. The rearrangement uses TRBV5-1 and TRBJ2-2; D not certain. This CDR3 contains 13 residues. Germline V CDR1 and CDR2: SGHRS, YFSETQ. V was cut by 4 bases and J by 2 bases, with 6 bases left in between.

V is TRBV29-1 and J is TRBJ2-7; tentative D call: TRBD1 (5 bases). The CDR3 is made up of 13 amino acids. Germline loops: CDR1 SQVTM, CDR2 ANQGSEA. The CDR3 DNA reads TGCAGTCAAAAGGGCAGGGCGATGAACGAGCAGTACTTC. Encoded protein: CSQKGRAMNEQYF.

This clone has just one count. The chain employs TRBV7-9 and TRBJ2-7; no clear D. The CDR3 is made up of 12 amino acids. CDR1 is SEHNR and CDR2 is FQNEAQ in the germline V gene (reference sequence). The germline V and J ends were trimmed by 5 bases and 5 bases, with 10 bases remaining between them. CDR3 sequence reads: CASSVSVDEQYF. The DNA for the CDR3 is TGTGCCAGCAGCGTGAGCGTCGACGAGCAGTACTTC. Complete variable domain (other parts from reference TRBV7-9 and TRBJ2-7): DTGVSQNPRHKITKRGQNVTFRCDPISEHNRLYWYRQTLGQGPEFLTYFQNEAQLEKSRLLSDRFSAERPKGSFSTLEIQRTEQGDSAMYLCASSVSVDEQYFGPGTRLTVT.

This sequence joins TRBV12-3 or TRBV12-4 and TRBJ2-7; a weak D match, TRBD2 (5 bases). V gave up 6 bases and J gave up 9 bases, with 15 bases separating them. The CDR3 is 12 residues long. The CDR3 region is CASSPGIARQYF. In DNA, the CDR3 is TGTGCCAGCAGCCCCGGGATTGCGCGGCAGTACTTC.

The chain couples TRBV5-8 to TRBJ1-4, with D unclear. Germline V gene data show CDR1 as SGHTS and CDR2 as YDEGEE. V was trimmed by 2 bases and J by 8 bases, leaving 13 bases between them. This CDR3 spans 14 amino acids. CDR3 sequence: CASSFNTLSEKLFF. The CDR3 DNA reads as TGTGCCAGCAGCTTCAATACCTTGAGCGAAAAACTGTTTTTT.

The V and J genes are TRBV12-3 or TRBV12-4 and TRBJ1-5; 8 bases are shared with TRBD1. The CDR3 contains 11 residues. Trimming cost V 5 bases and J 11 bases; bases outside gene matches: 2. The CDR3 region has the DNA TGTGCCAGCAGTCACAGGGGGGCCCAGCATTTT. Protein product: CASSHRGAQHF.

The chain carries TRBV15 and TRBJ2-1; 9 bases are a match to TRBD2. V lost 6 bases and J lost 0; bases outside the gene matches: 15. The germline V gene encodes CDR1 LNHNV and CDR2 YYDKDF (reference sequence). CDR3 length equals 19 residues. The CDR3 nucleotides are TGTGCCACCAGGGATACTAGCGGGTTGGATCCCAGCTCCTACAATGAGCAGTTCTTC. Translating it yields CATRDTSGLDPSSYNEQFF. Drawing the rest from reference TRBV15 and TRBJ2-1, the complete variable domain is DAMVIQNPRYQVTQFGKPVTLSCSQTLNHNVMYWYQQKSSQAPKLLFHYYDKDFNNEADTPDNFQSRRPNTSFCFLDIRSPGLGDTAMYLCATRDTSGLDPSSYNEQFFGPGTRLTVL.

The gene calls are TRBV18 and TRBJ2-1; 9 bases match TRBD2. CDR1 is KGHSH and CDR2 is LQKENI in the germline V gene. This CDR3 has 19 residues. V was clipped by 3 bases and J by 0 bases; unmatched bases: 12. The CDR3 sequence: CASSPGASGNSFSYNEQFF. The CDR3 DNA follows: TGTGCCAGCTCACCGGGAGCTAGCGGGAATAGTTTCTCCTACAATGAGCAGTTCTTC.

This chain joins TRBV6-5 and TRBJ2-1; 10 bases are shared with TRBD1. Germline CDR1 is MNHEY and CDR2 is SVGAGI. CDR3 length: 14 residues. Germline trimming cut 6 bases from V and 4 bases from J; bases unmatched to any gene: 3. CDR3 amino acids: CASSPGQGYNEQFF. In nucleotides, the CDR3 is TGTGCCAGCAGCCCGGGACAGGGGTACAATGAGCAGTTCTTC.

J is TRBJ2-3 and V is TRBV6-5, with 11 positions matching TRBD2. The CDR3 contains 15 residues. The J segment lost 2 bases and the V segment lost 6 bases, leaving 4 bases of the junction unmatched. Germline loops: CDR1 MNHEY, CDR2 SVGAGI. CDR3 in amino acids: CASRWTSGYTDTQYF. The CDR3 coding sequence is TGTGCCAGCAGATGGACTAGCGGGTACACAGATACGCAGTATTTT.

The chain employs TRBV13 and TRBJ1-1; no clear D gene. Trimming left V 0 bases short and J 10 bases short, with 9 bases between. The CDR3 runs 12 residues. Germline V gene sequence: CDR1 PRHDT, CDR2 FYEKMQ (reference sequence). Here the CDR3 reads CASSLGPPGAFF. CDR3 coding DNA: TGTGCCAGCAGCTTAGGTCCCCCCGGAGCTTTCTTT.

The gene calls are TRBV18 and TRBJ1-4; TRBD1 matches at 11 bases. The CDR3 is 15 residues long. Germline CDR1 is KGHSH and CDR2 is LQKENI. The J segment lost 13 bases and the V segment lost 3 bases, leaving 10 bases of the junction unmatched. CDR3 region: CASSPSGTGGVGLFF. The DNA for the CDR3 is TGTGCCAGCTCACCTTCTGGGACAGGGGGAGTCGGACTGTTTTTT.

The chain recombines TRBV12-5 with TRBJ2-7; the match to TRBD1 covers 8 bases. The CDR3 totals 17 residues. The junction had 11 bases not matched to a gene; V was cut back by 0 bases and J by 4 bases. Germline assignment: CDR1 LGHNT and CDR2 FRNRAP. In DNA form, the CDR3 reads TGTGCTAGTGGTTTGGTACTCGCGGGACAGGATATTTACGAGCAGTACTTC. This gives the protein CASGLVLAGQDIYEQYF.

CDR3 sequence reads: CASSQEVPPFPLVSLHF. DNA for the CDR3: TGCGCCAGCAGCCAAGAGGTTCCGCCGTTTCCCCTCGTATCCCTCCACTTT. This sequence joins TRBV4-1 and TRBJ1-6; D gene uncertain. From germline, CDR1 is MGHRA and CDR2 YSYEKL. The V end was cut by 0 bases, the J end by 14 bases, with 23 bases between. This CDR3 comprises 17 residues.

V is TRBV7-8 and J is TRBJ1-1; the D is unclear. CDR1 and CDR2 (germline): SGHVS, FQNEAQ. The CDR3 is 13 residues long. V lost 2 bases and J lost 11, with 15 bases in between. This CDR3 is CASSLNSRAGAFF. The DNA for the CDR3 is TGTGCCAGCAGCTTAAATTCCCGGGCGGGTGCTTTCTTT.

The rearrangement uses TRBV3-1 (or the pseudogene TRBV3-2) and TRBJ2-3; 7 positions match TRBD2. Germline assignment: CDR1 LGHDT and CDR2 YNNKEL (reference sequence). CDR3 size: 17 residues. Germline trimming cut 0 bases from V and 2 bases from J; bases unmatched to any gene: 8. For the CDR3, the DNA is TGTGCCAGCAGCCAAGATCTTATTGCGGGGGACACAGATACGCAGTATTTT. Its protein product is CASSQDLIAGDTDTQYF.

This rearrangement joins TRBV27 to TRBJ2-7; TRBD1 might be the D (6 bases). The V and J ends lost 7 bases and 5 bases respectively, with 15 bases between them. The CDR3 totals 13 residues. Germline V gene data show CDR1 as MNHEY and CDR2 as SMNVEV (reference sequence). The DNA for the CDR3 is TGTGCCAGCACCCCGACAGGACTCGACGAGCAGTACTTC. Encoded protein: CASTPTGLDEQYF.

This sequence joins TRBV6-5 and TRBJ1-1, with D possibly being TRBD1 (5 bases). CDR3 length equals 12 residues. CDR1 is MNHEY, CDR2 SVGAGI, per germline. The V end was cut by 2 bases, the J end by 9 bases, with 10 bases between. The CDR3 reads CASSYRGTKAFF. CDR3 in DNA: TGTGCCAGCAGTTACAGGGGAACGAAAGCTTTCTTT.